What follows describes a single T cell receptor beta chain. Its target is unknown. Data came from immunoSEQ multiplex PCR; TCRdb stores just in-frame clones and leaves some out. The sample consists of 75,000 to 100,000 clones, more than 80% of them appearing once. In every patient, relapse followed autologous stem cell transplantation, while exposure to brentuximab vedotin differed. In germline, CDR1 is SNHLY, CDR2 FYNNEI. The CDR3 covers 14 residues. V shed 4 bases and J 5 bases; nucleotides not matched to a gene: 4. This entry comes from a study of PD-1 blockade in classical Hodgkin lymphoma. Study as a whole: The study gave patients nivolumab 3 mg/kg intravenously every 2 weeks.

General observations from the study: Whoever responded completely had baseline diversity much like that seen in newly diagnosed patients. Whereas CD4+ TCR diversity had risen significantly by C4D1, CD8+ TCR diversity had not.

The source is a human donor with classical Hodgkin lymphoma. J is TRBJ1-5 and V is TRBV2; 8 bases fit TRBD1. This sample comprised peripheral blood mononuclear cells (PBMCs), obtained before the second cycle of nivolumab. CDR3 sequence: CASSGDRGHQPQHF. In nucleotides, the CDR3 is TGTGCCAGCAGTGGAGACAGGGGCCATCAGCCCCAGCATTTT.